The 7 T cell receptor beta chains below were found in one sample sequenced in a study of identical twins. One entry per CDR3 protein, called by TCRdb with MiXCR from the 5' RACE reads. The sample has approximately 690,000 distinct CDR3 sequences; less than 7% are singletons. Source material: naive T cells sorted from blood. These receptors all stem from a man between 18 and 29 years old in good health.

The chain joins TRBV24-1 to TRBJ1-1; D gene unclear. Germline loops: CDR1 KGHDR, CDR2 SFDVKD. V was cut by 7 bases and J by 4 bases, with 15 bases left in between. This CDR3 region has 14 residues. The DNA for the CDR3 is TGTGCCACCAGGGGCCCGGTAGGTGCCACTGAAGCTTTCTTT. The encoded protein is CATRGPVGATEAFF.

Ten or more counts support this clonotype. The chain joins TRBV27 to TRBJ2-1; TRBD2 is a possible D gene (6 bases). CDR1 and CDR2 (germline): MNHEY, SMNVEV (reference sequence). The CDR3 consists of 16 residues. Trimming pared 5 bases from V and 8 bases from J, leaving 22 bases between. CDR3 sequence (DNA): TGTGCCAGCAGTCCCCGGGACTTACGGCAGTCCGATGAGCAGTTCTTC. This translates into CASSPRDLRQSDEQFF.

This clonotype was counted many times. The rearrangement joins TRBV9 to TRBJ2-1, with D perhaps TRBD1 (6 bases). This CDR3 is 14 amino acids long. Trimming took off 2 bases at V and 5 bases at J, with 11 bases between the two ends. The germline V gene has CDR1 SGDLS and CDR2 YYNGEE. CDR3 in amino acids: CASSVRQVNNEQFF. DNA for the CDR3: TGTGCCAGCAGCGTCAGACAGGTTAACAATGAGCAGTTCTTC. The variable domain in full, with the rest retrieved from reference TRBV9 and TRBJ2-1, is DSGVTQTPKHLITATGQRVTLRCSPRSGDLSVYWYQQSLDQGLQFLIQYYNGEERAKGNILERFSAQQFPDLHSELNLSSLELGDSALYFCASSVRQVNNEQFFGPGTRLTVL.

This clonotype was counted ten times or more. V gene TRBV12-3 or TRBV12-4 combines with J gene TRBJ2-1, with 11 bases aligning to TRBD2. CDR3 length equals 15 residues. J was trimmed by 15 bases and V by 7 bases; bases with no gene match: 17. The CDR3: CASTRETSGALDMFF. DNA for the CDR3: TGTGCCAGCACCCGGGAGACTAGCGGGGCGCTTGATATGTTCTTC.

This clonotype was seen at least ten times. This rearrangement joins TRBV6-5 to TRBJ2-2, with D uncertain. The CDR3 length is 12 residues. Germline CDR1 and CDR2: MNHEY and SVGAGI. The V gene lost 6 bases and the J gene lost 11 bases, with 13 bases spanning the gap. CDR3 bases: TGTGCCAGCAGATCGCCCGGTACCGAGCTGTTTTTT. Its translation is CASRSPGTELFF.

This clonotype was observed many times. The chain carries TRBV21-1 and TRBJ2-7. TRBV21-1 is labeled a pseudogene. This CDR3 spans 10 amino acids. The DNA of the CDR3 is TGTGCCAGCAGCAAGGGGGAGCAGTACGTC. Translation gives CASSKGEQYV.

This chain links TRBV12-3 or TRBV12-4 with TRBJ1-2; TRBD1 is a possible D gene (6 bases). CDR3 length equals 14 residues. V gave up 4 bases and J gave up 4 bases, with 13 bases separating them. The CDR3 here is CASSSTGPSYGYTF. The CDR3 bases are TGTGCCAGCAGTTCGACAGGTCCATCCTATGGCTACACCTTC.